Reported below is one T cell receptor beta chain. This CDR3 is 17 amino acids long. Trimming cost V 6 bases and J 7 bases; bases outside gene matches: 19. From germline, CDR1 is WSHSY and CDR2 SAAADI. The patients had localized lung adenocarcinoma, a non-small cell subtype. MiXCR, run by TCRdb on the PCR reads, gives a single entry per CDR3 protein. Here the sample spans about 9,200 distinct CDR3 sequences, approximately 50% being singletons. The sample belongs to a study of CD4 and CD8 cells across lung adenocarcinoma regions. The TCR originated in a male donor with lung adenocarcinoma. The CD4 and CD8 labels of this study may be unreliable. The chain has TRBV10-2 and TRBJ2-3; 7 bases align to TRBD2. The sequenced material came from CD8+ T cells from the margin of a lung tumor. The DNA of the CDR3 is TGCGCCAGCAGCCCGCTTGGGGGGGTGGGAGGCAAAAATACGCAGTATTTT. Translation gives CASSPLGGVGGKNTQYF.